The 6 T cell receptor beta chains below were found in one sample sequenced in a study of blood T cell repertoires in COVID-19. Profiled with immunoSEQ multiplex PCR; TCRdb holds only in-frame clones, not every one. This table has about 30,000 clones, approximately 89% appearing once. Sequences were obtained from peripheral blood. The receptor source for this set is a man older than 75 with acute or convalescent COVID-19.

The chain has TRBV6-5 and TRBJ2-7; 8 nucleotides match TRBD2. Per germline, CDR1 MNHEY and CDR2 SVGAGI. V gave up 7 bases and J gave up 4 bases; unmatched junction bases: 6. The CDR3 consists of 13 residues. CDR3 loop: CASTGLAGYEQYF. The CDR3 DNA sequence: TGTGCCAGCACTGGACTAGCTGGTTACGAGCAGTACTTC.

This sequence joins TRBV10-2 and TRBJ1-5; D call uncertain. The CDR3 runs 17 residues. From germline, CDR1 is WSHSY and CDR2 SAAADI. V lost 0 bases, J lost 3 bases, and 15 bases lay in between. The CDR3 nucleotides are TGCGCCAGCAGTGAGTCGCTGGGGAGGTCCTACAATCAGCCCCAGCATTTT. Its translation: CASSESLGRSYNQPQHF.

The chain combines TRBV4-1 with TRBJ2-1; 14 nucleotides align to TRBD2. V lost 3 bases to trimming and J lost 4 bases; unmatched junction nucleotides: 5. The CDR3 sequence is 17 residues long. From germline, CDR1 is MGHRA and CDR2 YSYEKL. CDR3 DNA sequence: TGCGCCAGCAGCCAGGGCAGACTAGCGGGAGGGTACAATGAGCAGTTCTTC. This gives the protein CASSQGRLAGGYNEQFF.

This sequence joins TRBV4-1 and TRBJ2-7; 10 bases fit TRBD2. Germline V CDR1 and CDR2: MGHRA, YSYEKL. CDR3 length: 15 amino acids. V lost 2 bases, J lost 3 bases, and 4 bases stayed unmatched. The CDR3 DNA sequence: TGCGCCAGCAGCCAACCCCCTAGCGGGAGCTACGAGCAGTACTTC. Amino acid sequence: CASSQPPSGSYEQYF.

The chain links TRBV3-1 (or the pseudogene TRBV3-2) to TRBJ1-6, with TRBD1 matching 8 bases. Germline lookup yields CDR1 LGHDT and CDR2 YNNKEL (reference sequence). V shed 3 bases and J 6 bases; nucleotides not matched to a gene: 1. CDR3 length: 14 residues. The CDR3: CASSHGQGNSPLHF. CDR3 DNA: TGTGCCAGCAGCCACGGACAGGGTAATTCACCCCTCCACTTT.

As to this clone: Additional DNA sequences in this sample encode the identical CDR3. V gene TRBV18 combines with J gene TRBJ1-1; the D is unclear. The CDR3 length is 13 residues. From germline, CDR1 is KGHSH and CDR2 LQKENI. Trimming left V 3 bases short and J 3 bases short, with 8 bases between. DNA for the CDR3: TGTGCCAGCTCACCCGCGGGTGACACTGAAGCTTTCTTT. It encodes CASSPAGDTEAFF.